These 21 T cell receptor beta chains came from one sample sequenced in a study of cytomegalovirus exposure and HLA in healthy donors. 60 Vbeta and 13 Jbeta primers were used in PCR. The table came from immunoSEQ multiplex PCR; TCRdb's copy has only in-frame clones and leaves some out. In the table there are some 140,000 clones, approximately 75% of which are singletons. Sequenced material: PBMCs. The receptors come from a man aged 50 to 60 in good health and CMV-seropositive.

The chain couples TRBV6-1 to TRBJ1-2, with 8 bases identical to TRBD1. The CDR3 is 15 amino acids. Germline lookup yields CDR1 MNHNS and CDR2 SASEGT. Trimming removed 7 bases from V and 6 bases from J; junction bases left unmatched: 13. The CDR3 region is CASTNTGQGGHGYTF. The DNA of the CDR3 is TGTGCCAGCACCAACACCGGACAGGGTGGGCATGGCTACACCTTC.

This rearrangement joins TRBV6-1 to TRBJ1-1, with D perhaps matching TRBD1 (5 bases). Germline-derived CDR1 and CDR2 are MNHNS and SASEGT. V lost 5 bases to trimming and J lost 0 bases, with 13 bases between them. The CDR3 sequence is 15 residues long. CDR3 sequence (DNA): TGTGCCAGCAGTCCCCCAGGAGGGGTGAACACTGAAGCTTTCTTT. It specifies CASSPPGGVNTEAFF.

In DNA, the CDR3 is TGCGCCAGCAGCTTGGAGGGACAGGGGTACGAGCAGTACTTC. Translated, it gives CASSLEGQGYEQYF. This chain connects TRBV5-1 to TRBJ2-7, with 10 bases identical to TRBD1. There are 14 residues in the CDR3. Losses at the gene ends were 0 bases for V and 4 bases for J; bases not matched to a gene: 1. Germline assignment: CDR1 SGHRS and CDR2 YFSETQ. Supplemented by reference TRBV5-1 and TRBJ2-7, the full variable domain reads KAGVTQTPRYLIKTRGQQVTLSCSPISGHRSVSWYQQTPGQGLQFLFEYFSETQRNKGNFPGRFSGRQFSNSRSEMNVSTLELGDSALYLCASSLEGQGYEQYFGPGTRLTVT.

Details on this clone: At one of its ends the junction is not consistent with the germline gene, which may arise from a read error. The genes are TRBV30 and TRBJ1-5; 7 bases map to TRBD1. The CDR3 contains 13 residues. The V gene's germline CDR1 is GTSNPN and CDR2 SVGIG (reference sequence). The CDR3 here is CAWSRGQHHPQHF. The CDR3 coding sequence is TGTGCCTGGAGTAGGGGACAGCATCATCCCCAGCATTTT.

The rearrangement uses TRBV7-9 and TRBJ1-1, with no clear D. The CDR3 loop spans 15 amino acids. The germline V gene has CDR1 SEHNR and CDR2 FQNEAQ (reference sequence). The V end was cut by 1 base, the J end by 0 bases, with 9 bases between. The CDR3 coding sequence is TGTGCCAGCAGCTTAGAGAGGGCAATGAACACTGAAGCTTTCTTT. Amino acid sequence: CASSLERAMNTEAFF.

This chain joins TRBV6-1 and TRBJ1-6; TRBD1 matches 8 bases. The CDR3 length is 15 residues. The germline CDR1 and CDR2 sequences are MNHNS and SASEGT. Unmatched junction bases numbered 6, after V lost 2 bases and J lost 9 bases. The CDR3 coding sequence is TGTGCCAGCAGTGAATATCACAGGGGGGGTTCACCCCTCCACTTT. Translation: CASSEYHRGGSPLHF.

The rearrangement links TRBV27 to TRBJ1-1; the match to TRBD1 covers 7 bases. Trimming at V came to 3 bases and at J to 5 bases, leaving 3 bases not matched to a gene. This CDR3 contains 13 residues. The germline gives CDR1 MNHEY, CDR2 SMNVEV (reference sequence). The CDR3 spells CASSLRGRTEAFF. As DNA, the CDR3 is TGTGCCAGCAGTTTGAGGGGGCGGACTGAAGCTTTCTTT.

The chain has TRBV5-1 and TRBJ2-7, with D perhaps matching TRBD2 (6 bases). V lost 0 bases, J lost 0 bases, and 13 bases lay in between. The germline gives CDR1 SGHRS, CDR2 YFSETQ. The CDR3 extends over 16 amino acids. This CDR3 reads CASSLGTGGDSYEQYF. The CDR3 region has the DNA TGCGCCAGCAGCTTGGGTACGGGCGGGGACTCCTACGAGCAGTACTTC.

The chain couples TRBV5-4 to TRBJ2-5; tentative D call: TRBD1 (5 bases). Trimming removed 2 bases at V and 5 bases at J, with 16 bases between. CDR3 length equals 15 residues. CDR1 is SGHNT and CDR2 is YYREEE in the germline V gene (reference sequence). The CDR3 sequence: CASSFRAPTSETQYF. The DNA of the CDR3 is TGTGCCAGCAGCTTCAGGGCTCCGACAAGCGAGACCCAGTACTTC.

J is TRBJ2-7 and V is TRBV27; D is possibly TRBD2 (5 bases). The CDR3 is made up of 12 amino acids. Trimming removed 4 bases from V and 7 bases from J, with 11 bases in between. CDR1 and CDR2 from the germline V gene are MNHEY and SMNVEV (reference sequence). The DNA of the CDR3 is TGTGCCAGCAGTTCCTTACGGGGAGAGCAGTACTTC. Protein product: CASSSLRGEQYF.

The chain combines TRBV4-2 with TRBJ1-2; D call uncertain. Germline assignment: CDR1 LGHNA and CDR2 YNFKEQ. V lost 0 bases, J lost 4 bases, and 12 bases lay in between. CDR3 length equals 15 residues. CDR3 sequence (DNA): TGTGCCAGCAGCCAAGAGAAAAACATACCCTATGGCTACACCTTC. This codes for CASSQEKNIPYGYTF.

The chain is built from TRBV7-6 and TRBJ1-6; D is undetermined. The CDR3 runs to 17 residues. CDR1 is SGHVS and CDR2 is FNYEAQ in the germline V gene. V was shortened by 4 bases and J by 7 bases, with 20 bases between the two germline ends. This chain's CDR3 is CASSYREGNRGNSPLHF. CDR3 in DNA: TGTGCCAGCAGCTACAGAGAGGGCAATCGGGGAAATTCACCCCTCCACTTT. The whole variable domain, remainder taken from reference TRBV7-6 and TRBJ1-6, is GAGVSQSPRYKVTKRGQDVALRCDPISGHVSLYWYRQALGQGPEFLTYFNYEAQQDKSGLPNDRFSAERPEGSISTLTIQRTEQRDSAMYRCASSYREGNRGNSPLHFGNGTRLTVT.

This clone was seen only once. This chain uses TRBV9 with TRBJ1-2; D remains ambiguous. The CDR3 totals 14 residues. V shed 3 bases and J shed 3 bases, with 12 bases lying between them. The germline V gene encodes CDR1 SGDLS and CDR2 YYNGEE. This CDR3 is CASSGGSSDYGYTF. CDR3 nucleotides: TGTGCCAGCAGCGGAGGTTCTTCGGACTATGGCTACACCTTC.

V usage is TRBV9 and J usage is TRBJ2-7; maybe TRBD1 (5 bases). The germline gives CDR1 SGDLS, CDR2 YYNGEE. The CDR3 runs to 13 residues. The V gene lost 0 bases and the J gene lost 6 bases, with 10 bases spanning the gap. CDR3 sequence reads: CASSVEAGSEQYF. The CDR3 DNA reads as TGTGCCAGCAGCGTAGAAGCAGGGTCCGAGCAGTACTTC.

This rearrangement joins TRBV6-6 to TRBJ1-2; a possible D gene is TRBD1 (5 bases). V lost 8 bases and J lost 1, with 11 bases in between. The CDR3 is 13 residues long. Germline CDR1 MNHNY, CDR2 SVGAGI (reference sequence). The CDR3 sequence is CASWAGNNYGYTF. In DNA form, the CDR3 reads TGTGCCAGCTGGGCAGGGAATAACTATGGCTACACCTTC.

The rearrangement uses TRBV5-1 and TRBJ1-2, with a possible D match to TRBD1 (6 bases). V lost 0 bases to trimming and J lost 2 bases, with 8 bases between them. CDR3 length equals 14 residues. CDR1 and CDR2 (germline): SGHRS, YFSETQ. The DNA of the CDR3 is TGCGCCAGCAGCTTGGGGACAGCCAACTATGGCTACACCTTC. It encodes CASSLGTANYGYTF.

V and J are TRBV7-2 and TRBJ2-5; D unclear. With the DNA end fitting TRBJ2-7 better, the J assignment may be wrong. The CDR3 sequence is 12 residues long. Germline-derived CDR1 and CDR2 are SGHTA and FQGNSA. The CDR3, as DNA: TGTGCCAGCAGCTTAACGAGGTACGAGCAGTACTTC. It encodes CASSLTRYEQYF.

As for this clone: One end of the junction is discordant with germline, which a read error may explain. The chain couples TRBV6-5 to TRBJ1-2; D uncertain. The CDR3 covers 13 residues. Germline assignment: CDR1 MNHEY and CDR2 SVGAGI. The CDR3 DNA reads TGTGCCAGCAGTTCCACAGATACCTATGACTACACCTTC. As protein: CASSSTDTYDYTF.

The V call is TRBV5-4, the J call TRBJ2-3, with 7 nucleotides matching TRBD1. Germline CDR1 and CDR2: SGHNT and YYREEE (reference sequence). The CDR3 covers 16 residues. After removal of 0 bases from V and 2 bases from J, the junction contained 6 bases not matched to a gene. The CDR3 is CASSLAFGTVTDTQYF. In DNA, the CDR3 is TGTGCCAGCAGCTTGGCCTTCGGGACAGTCACAGATACGCAGTATTTT.

This clone is a singleton in its sample. The chain links TRBV15 to TRBJ1-1; D not resolved. This CDR3 spans 15 amino acids. Per germline, CDR1 LNHNV and CDR2 YYDKDF (reference sequence). Trimming removed 4 bases from V and 1 base from J, with 13 bases in between. In DNA form, the CDR3 reads TGTGCCACCAGCACTCACTTCGGGGAGAACACTGAAGCTTTCTTT. Residues: CATSTHFGENTEAFF.

The chain joins TRBV7-9 to TRBJ2-2; 9 bases match TRBD2. With 1 base clipped from V and 0 bases from J, the junction kept 3 bases outside the gene matches. Looked up from germline, CDR1 is SEHNR and CDR2 is FQNEAQ (reference sequence). The length of the CDR3 is 17 residues. CDR3 loop: CASSLGGLAANTGELFF. The CDR3 DNA reads TGTGCCAGCAGCTTAGGGGGACTAGCCGCGAACACCGGGGAGCTGTTTTTT. Supplemented by reference TRBV7-9 and TRBJ2-2, the full variable domain reads DTGVSQNPRHKITKRGQNVTFRCDPISEHNRLYWYRQTLGQGPEFLTYFQNEAQLEKSRLLSDRFSAERPKGSFSTLEIQRTEQGDSAMYLCASSLGGLAANTGELFFGEGSRLTVL.